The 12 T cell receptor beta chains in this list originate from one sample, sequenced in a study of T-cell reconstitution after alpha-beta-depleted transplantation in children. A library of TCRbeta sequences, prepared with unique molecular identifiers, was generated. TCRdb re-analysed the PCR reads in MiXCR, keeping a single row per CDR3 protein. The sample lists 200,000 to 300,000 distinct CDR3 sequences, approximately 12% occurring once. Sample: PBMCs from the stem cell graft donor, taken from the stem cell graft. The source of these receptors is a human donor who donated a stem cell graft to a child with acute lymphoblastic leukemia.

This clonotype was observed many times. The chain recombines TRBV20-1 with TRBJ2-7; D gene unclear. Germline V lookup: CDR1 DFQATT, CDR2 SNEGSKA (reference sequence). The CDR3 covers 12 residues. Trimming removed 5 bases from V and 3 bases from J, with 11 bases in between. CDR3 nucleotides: TGCAGTGCTTCCGACACCTACTACGAGCAGTACTTC. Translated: CSASDTYYEQYF.

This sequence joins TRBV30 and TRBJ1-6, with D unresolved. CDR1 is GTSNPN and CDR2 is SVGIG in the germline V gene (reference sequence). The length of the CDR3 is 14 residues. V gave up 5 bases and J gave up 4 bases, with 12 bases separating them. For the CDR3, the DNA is TGTGCCTGGGGGAGACCAGTTTATAATTCACCCCTCCACTTT. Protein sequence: CAWGRPVYNSPLHF.

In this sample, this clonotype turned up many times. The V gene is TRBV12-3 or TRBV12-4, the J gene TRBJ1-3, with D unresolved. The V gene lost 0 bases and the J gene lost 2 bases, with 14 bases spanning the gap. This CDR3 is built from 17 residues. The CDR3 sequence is CASSLALSTETGNTIYF. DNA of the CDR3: TGTGCCAGCAGTTTAGCGCTTTCCACCGAAACTGGAAACACCATATATTTT.

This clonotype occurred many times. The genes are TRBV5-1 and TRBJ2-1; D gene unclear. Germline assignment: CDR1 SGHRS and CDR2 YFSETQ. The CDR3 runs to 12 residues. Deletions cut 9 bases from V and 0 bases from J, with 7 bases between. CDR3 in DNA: TGCGCCACCGGTTCCTCCTACAATGAGCAGTTCTTC. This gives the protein CATGSSYNEQFF.

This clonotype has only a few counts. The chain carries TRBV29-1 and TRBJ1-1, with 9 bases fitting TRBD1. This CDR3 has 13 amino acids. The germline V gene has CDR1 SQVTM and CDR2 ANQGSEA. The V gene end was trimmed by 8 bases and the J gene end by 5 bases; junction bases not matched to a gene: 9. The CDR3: CSHRDREVTEAFF. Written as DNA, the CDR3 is TGCAGCCACCGGGACAGGGAGGTAACTGAAGCTTTCTTT.

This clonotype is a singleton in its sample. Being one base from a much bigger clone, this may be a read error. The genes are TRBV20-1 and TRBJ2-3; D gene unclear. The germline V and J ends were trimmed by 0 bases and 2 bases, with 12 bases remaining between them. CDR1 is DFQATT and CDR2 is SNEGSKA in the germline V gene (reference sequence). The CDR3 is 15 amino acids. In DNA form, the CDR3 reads TGCAGTGCTAGAGATCTATCGGTGGTCACAGATACGCAGTATTTT. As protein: CSARDLSVVTDTQYF.

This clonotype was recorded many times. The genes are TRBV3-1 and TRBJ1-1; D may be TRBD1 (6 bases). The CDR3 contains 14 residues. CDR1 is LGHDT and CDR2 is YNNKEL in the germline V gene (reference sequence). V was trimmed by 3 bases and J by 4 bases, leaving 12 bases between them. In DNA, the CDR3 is TGTGCCAGCAGCCACGTCAGGGGCCGCACTGAAGCTTTCTTT. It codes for CASSHVRGRTEAFF. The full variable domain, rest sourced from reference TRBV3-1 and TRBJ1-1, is DTAVSQTPKYLVTQMGNDKSIKCEQNLGHDTMYWYKQDSKKFLKIMFSYNNKELIINETVPNRFSPKSPDKAHLNLHINSLELGDSAVYFCASSHVRGRTEAFFGQGTRLTVV.

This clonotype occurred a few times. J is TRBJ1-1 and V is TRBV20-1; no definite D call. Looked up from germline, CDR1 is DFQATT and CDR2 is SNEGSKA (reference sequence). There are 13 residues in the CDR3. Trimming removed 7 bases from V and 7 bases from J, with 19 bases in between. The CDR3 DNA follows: TGCAGTGTCCAACAGATCGAGATGGGTGAAGCTTTCTTT. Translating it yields CSVQQIEMGEAFF.

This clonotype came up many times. CDR3 region: CSVLGQKRNTIYF. The DNA for the CDR3 is TGCAGCGTACTGGGGCAGAAAAGAAACACCATATATTTT. V usage is TRBV29-1 and J usage is TRBJ1-3; perhaps TRBD1 as D (5 bases). Germline V CDR1 and CDR2: SQVTM, ANQGSEA. Trimming removed 6 bases from V and 5 bases from J, with 14 bases in between. The CDR3 covers 13 residues.

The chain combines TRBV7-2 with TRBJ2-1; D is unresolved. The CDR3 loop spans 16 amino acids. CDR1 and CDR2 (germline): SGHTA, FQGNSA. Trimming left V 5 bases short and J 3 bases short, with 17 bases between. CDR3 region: CASSQIGAADYNEQFF. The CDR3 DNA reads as TGTGCCAGCAGCCAGATAGGTGCTGCGGACTACAATGAGCAGTTCTTC.

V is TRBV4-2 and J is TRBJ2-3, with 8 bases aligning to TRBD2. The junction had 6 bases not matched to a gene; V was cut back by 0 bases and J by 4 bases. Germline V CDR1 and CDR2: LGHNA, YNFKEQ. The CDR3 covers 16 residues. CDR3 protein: CASSQDTGGAADTQYF. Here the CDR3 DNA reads TGTGCCAGCAGCCAAGATACCGGGGGGGCTGCAGATACGCAGTATTTT.

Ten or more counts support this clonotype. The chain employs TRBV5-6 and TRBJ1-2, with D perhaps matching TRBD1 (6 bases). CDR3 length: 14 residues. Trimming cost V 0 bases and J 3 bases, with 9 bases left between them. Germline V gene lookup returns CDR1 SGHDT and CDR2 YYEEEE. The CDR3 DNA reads TGTGCCAGCAGCTTGGCTCACAGGGACTATGGCTACACCTTC. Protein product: CASSLAHRDYGYTF.